Below, 3 T cell receptor beta chains from the same sample are listed, as sequenced in a study of cytomegalovirus exposure and HLA in healthy donors. PCR amplification relied on 60 Vbeta primers (plus 13 Jbeta primers). Sequenced by immunoSEQ multiplex PCR; TCRdb stores in-frame clones only, minus some. The sample consists of approximately 170,000 clones, roughly four fifths of them appearing once. The sequencing sample was made of PBMCs. These receptors were obtained from a man aged 45 to 65 in good health and CMV-seropositive.

V is TRBV5-4 and J is TRBJ2-7, with TRBD1 matching 8 bases. This CDR3 spans 15 amino acids. Germline CDR1 is SGHNT and CDR2 is YYREEE (reference sequence). J lost 3 bases, V lost 4 bases, and 9 bases had no gene match. In DNA form, the CDR3 reads TGTGCCAGCAGCCGACGTGGACAGGGAGTCTACGAGCAGTACTTC. Translation gives CASSRRGQGVYEQYF.

V usage is TRBV2 and J usage is TRBJ1-1, with D unclear. Germline CDR1 is SNHLY and CDR2 is FYNNEI. Trimming shortened V by 6 bases and J by 6 bases, and 14 bases separated the two germline ends. The CDR3 length is 13 residues. In DNA, the CDR3 is TGTGCCAGCAGAGGATCGGGGATTGCTGAAGCTTTCTTT. This translates into CASRGSGIAEAFF.

The chain has TRBV11-2 and TRBJ2-7, with D maybe TRBD2 (6 bases). V was trimmed by 3 bases and J by 5 bases, leaving 11 bases between them. The CDR3 runs 13 residues. Germline CDR1 is SGHAT and CDR2 is FQNNGV. The CDR3 protein is CASSFGGLHEQYF. CDR3 sequence (DNA): TGTGCCAGCAGCTTTGGAGGGCTACACGAGCAGTACTTC.